These T cell receptor beta chains were read from a single sample in a study of T cell repertoires in cytomegalovirus infection. TCRdb processed the reads anew with MiXCR; each CDR3 protein has one entry. The sample has 250,000 to 300,000 distinct CDR3 sequences, roughly an eighth seen once. Material: PBMCs. Receptors were obtained from a human donor in good health (CMV status not recorded). Some clones in this sample may be carry-over from other donors' samples. Both conserved end residues are part of each CDR3. The order of the fields is V gene, D gene, J gene, clone size, CDR3 DNA, CDR3 protein. The D gene is left open where the match is weak. Only some rows state a clone size, as once, few, many or a class for expanded clones.

v_gene: TRBV6-2/TRBV6-3; d_gene: -; j_gene: TRBJ2-1; abundance: few; CDR3nt: TGTGCCAGCAGTTACTCTCGACCCAGCTACAATGAGCAGTTCTTC; CDR3aa: CASSYSRPSYNEQFF
v_gene: TRBV7-9; d_gene: -; j_gene: TRBJ1-2; abundance: many; CDR3nt: TGTGCCAGCAGCTTAGTCACGACTATTAACTATGGCTACACCTTC; CDR3aa: CASSLVTTINYGYTF
v_gene: TRBV7-2; d_gene: -; j_gene: TRBJ1-2; abundance: many; CDR3nt: TGTGCCAGCAGCTTAGACGGCCACCCTGGCTACACCTTC; CDR3aa: CASSLDGHPGYTF
v_gene: TRBV15; d_gene: -; j_gene: TRBJ1-5; abundance: many; CDR3nt: TGTGCCACCAGCAGAGAGATGGGGCCATCACATCCCCAGCATTTT; CDR3aa: CATSREMGPSHPQHF
v_gene: TRBV20-1; d_gene: -; j_gene: TRBJ2-7; abundance: -; CDR3nt: TGCAGTGCTCCGGGACACTCCTACGAGCAGTACTTC; CDR3aa: CSAPGHSYEQYF
v_gene: TRBV6-1; d_gene: -; j_gene: TRBJ2-7; abundance: many; CDR3nt: TGTGCCAGCAGTTCCCTCGGTAGCTCCTACGAGCAGTACTTC; CDR3aa: CASSSLGSSYEQYF
v_gene: TRBV29-1; d_gene: -; j_gene: TRBJ1-1; abundance: -; CDR3nt: TGCAGCGTTCTTGGGTACGAAGCTTTCTTT; CDR3aa: CSVLGYEAFF
v_gene: TRBV7-8; d_gene: TRBD1; j_gene: TRBJ1-1; abundance: many; CDR3nt: TGTGCCAGCAGCTTCGAACAGGGGGCCGGCACTGAAGCTTTCTTT; CDR3aa: CASSFEQGAGTEAFF
v_gene: TRBV29-1; d_gene: -; j_gene: TRBJ1-1; abundance: -; CDR3nt: TGCAGCGTGTTGGGTCCGAACACTGAAGCTTTCTTT; CDR3aa: CSVLGPNTEAFF
v_gene: TRBV28; d_gene: -; j_gene: TRBJ2-3; abundance: many; CDR3nt: TGTGCCAGCAGCGGCGGTGGCACAGATACGCAGTATTTT; CDR3aa: CASSGGGTDTQYF
v_gene: TRBV4-1; d_gene: TRBD1; j_gene: TRBJ2-2; abundance: -; CDR3nt: TGCGCCAGCAGTAGGGACAGGGTCCCCGGGGAGCTGTTTTTT; CDR3aa: CASSRDRVPGELFF
v_gene: TRBV20-1; d_gene: -; j_gene: TRBJ2-1; abundance: few; CDR3nt: TGCAGTGCTAGGACAGACTATGAGCAGTTCTTC; CDR3aa: CSARTDYEQFF
v_gene: TRBV4-2; d_gene: TRBD2; j_gene: TRBJ2-3; abundance: many; CDR3nt: TGTGCCAGCAGCCAAGATTTATGGACTAGCGGGGGGACAGATACGCAGTATTTT; CDR3aa: CASSQDLWTSGGTDTQYF
v_gene: TRBV5-5; d_gene: -; j_gene: TRBJ1-5; abundance: many; CDR3nt: TGTGCCAGCAGCTTCGACGGCACCAATCAGCCCCAGCATTTT; CDR3aa: CASSFDGTNQPQHF
v_gene: TRBV7-6; d_gene: -; j_gene: TRBJ1-6; abundance: many; CDR3nt: TGTGCCAGCAGCCCTCAGGCCCGGTCACCCCTCCACTTT; CDR3aa: CASSPQARSPLHF
v_gene: TRBV7-8; d_gene: TRBD1; j_gene: TRBJ1-6; abundance: many; CDR3nt: TGTGCCAGCAGCTTACGACAGGGGAGCTCCTATAATTCACCCCTCCACTTT; CDR3aa: CASSLRQGSSYNSPLHF
v_gene: TRBV9; d_gene: TRBD2; j_gene: TRBJ2-7; abundance: -; CDR3nt: TGTGCCAGCAGCGTGGGAGCCCGGGGGGCCTACGAGCAGTACTTC; CDR3aa: CASSVGARGAYEQYF
v_gene: TRBV7-2; d_gene: TRBD2; j_gene: TRBJ2-7; abundance: many; CDR3nt: TGTGCCAGCAGCTTAGGTAGCGGGAGCTACGAGCAGTACTTC; CDR3aa: CASSLGSGSYEQYF
v_gene: TRBV5-6; d_gene: -; j_gene: TRBJ1-1; abundance: -; CDR3nt: TGTGCCAGCAGCTTGGGCGACCTAAGGAGCGCTTTCTTT; CDR3aa: CASSLGDLRSAFF
v_gene: TRBV7-2; d_gene: -; j_gene: TRBJ2-2; abundance: many; CDR3nt: TGTGCCAGCAGCGCAAATAGGGCCGGGGAGCTGTTTTTT; CDR3aa: CASSANRAGELFF
v_gene: TRBV7-3; d_gene: -; j_gene: TRBJ2-1; abundance: -; CDR3nt: TGTGCCAGCAGCTTACAGGGGATCAATGAGCAGTTCTTC; CDR3aa: CASSLQGINEQFF
v_gene: TRBV29-1; d_gene: TRBD1; j_gene: TRBJ2-7; abundance: -; CDR3nt: TGCAGCGCGACAGGGAACTACGAGCAGTACTTC; CDR3aa: CSATGNYEQYF
v_gene: TRBV4-2; d_gene: -; j_gene: TRBJ1-4; abundance: few; CDR3nt: TGTGCCAGCAGCCAATTTATCAGCAATGAAAAACTGTTTTTT; CDR3aa: CASSQFISNEKLFF
v_gene: TRBV28; d_gene: TRBD2; j_gene: TRBJ2-1; abundance: many; CDR3nt: TGTGCCAGCAGTCCTCCGGGACTAACCTACAATGAGCAGTTCTTC; CDR3aa: CASSPPGLTYNEQFF
v_gene: TRBV29-1; d_gene: -; j_gene: TRBJ1-1; abundance: -; CDR3nt: TGCAGCGTTGATCCGGGATTGGGCGAAGCTTTCTTT; CDR3aa: CSVDPGLGEAFF
v_gene: TRBV5-6; d_gene: -; j_gene: TRBJ2-5; abundance: -; CDR3nt: TGTGCCAGCAGCGAAACCGGGCCCCTTCCCGAGACCCAGTACTTC; CDR3aa: CASSETGPLPETQYF
v_gene: TRBV25-1; d_gene: TRBD1; j_gene: TRBJ1-6; abundance: -; CDR3nt: TGTGCCAGCAGTGGTTGGGACAGCAATAATTCACCCCTCCACTTT; CDR3aa: CASSGWDSNNSPLHF
v_gene: TRBV7-3; d_gene: TRBD2; j_gene: TRBJ2-3; abundance: many; CDR3nt: TGTGCCAGCAGCTCCCGGACTAGCCCGGATACGCAGTATTTT; CDR3aa: CASSSRTSPDTQYF
v_gene: TRBV14; d_gene: -; j_gene: TRBJ2-7; abundance: -; CDR3nt: TGTGCCAGCAGCCCCTTCGGGGACCCAATAACCTACGAGCAGTACTTC; CDR3aa: CASSPFGDPITYEQYF